This T cell receptor (beta chain) was profiled in a study of blood T cells in healthy people across ages. Together with a sample-barcoded 5' primer, a J-beta primer mix was included in a second PCR lasting 7 to 11 cycles. Using its own MiXCR run on the 5' RACE reads, TCRdb lists one record per CDR3 protein. The sample consists of over 600,000 distinct CDR3 sequences, 40% to 45% of them appearing once. The germline V and J ends were trimmed by 4 bases and 2 bases, with 20 bases remaining between them. CDR1 SQVTM and CDR2 ANQGSEA come from the germline V gene. The CDR3 is made up of 16 amino acids. The sequenced material came from blood. V usage is TRBV29-1 and J usage is TRBJ2-5; D tentatively fits TRBD1 or TRBD2 (6 bases each). The TCR originated in a man older than 75 in good health. The CDR3: CSVGGAEGKLQETQYF. CDR3 nucleotides: TGCAGCGTTGGGGGGGCGGAAGGGAAGTTACAAGAGACCCAGTACTTC.